The present T cell receptor beta chain was sequenced within a study of blood T cell repertoires in COVID-19. Study-wide context: Acute and convalescent COVID-19 specimens originated in the United States, Italy and Spain.

The V and J ends lost 10 bases and 4 bases respectively, with 11 bases between them. This CDR3 comprises 12 residues. The recovered donors of Cohort 3 showed two negative PCRs, clearance, or symptom resolution. In the original workflow: Quantification of nucleated cells was approximated via reference gene primer amplification. Sequenced by immunoSEQ multiplex PCR; TCRdb stores in-frame clones only, minus some. The V and J calls and the clone size are those of that table, but D and trimming were determined from the DNA. The sample records 300,000 to 400,000 clones, 80% to 90% being singletons. This TCR was sampled from a man younger than 35 who had recovered from COVID-19. The chain employs TRBV12-3 or TRBV12-4 and TRBJ1-5; no clear D gene. Material for sequencing was PBMCs or T cells enriched from blood (not recorded which). The CDR3 DNA is TGTGCCACCCATGGCCCGAATCAGCCCCAGCATTTT. Translation gives CATHGPNQPQHF.